This T cell receptor (beta chain) was recovered during a study of a mutant IDH1 vaccine in newly diagnosed glioma. TCRdb keeps only in-frame clones here, not all; method: immunoSEQ multiplex PCR. Seen here are some 57,000 clones, approximately 80% observed once, and the top ten hold more than 4%. To note about this clone: Antigen: not known.

Germline V gives CDR1 SGDLS, CDR2 YYNGEE. The CDR3 totals 17 residues. Trimming removed 0 bases at V and 6 bases at J, with 21 bases between. Specified time point: week 47, end of study. Doses comprised 300 ug of mutant IDH1 20-mer peptide each, plus topical imiquimod. Source: PBMCs, taken from a glioma patient whose treatment included an IDH1 peptide vaccine. The sequence came from a middle-aged woman with glioma. Some clones in this sample may be carry-over from other donors' samples. The chain recombines TRBV9 with TRBJ2-5; D possibly corresponds to TRBD2 (7 bases). CDR3 in DNA: TGTGCCAGCAGCGTAGGCGGGGGCCAAGACGGTATTAAGACCCAGTACTTC. Protein product: CASSVGGGQDGIKTQYF.